The 27 T cell receptor beta chains given below trace back to one sample, sequenced in a study of CD8+CD57+ T cells in acquired aplastic anemia. Sequenced patients had shown CD8+CD57+ cell expansion by flow cytometry. TCR beta VDJ and CDR3 were profiled, and genomic DNA was the template. Each CDR3 protein gets one entry after TCRdb re-called the reads with MiXCR. The sample carries some 200,000 distinct CDR3 sequences, about half recorded once. The sample taken for sequencing was sorted CD4+, CD8+, or CD8+CD57+ T cells (not recorded which) from PBMCs. These receptors all stem from a human donor with aplastic anemia.

V gene TRBV20-1 combines with J gene TRBJ2-3, with a possible D match to TRBD2 (5 bases). V was cut by 4 bases and J by 7 bases, with 12 bases left in between. Germline V gene data show CDR1 as DFQATT and CDR2 as SNEGSKA (reference sequence). The CDR3 sequence is 12 residues long. The CDR3 is CSATTGGHTQYF. CDR3 sequence (DNA): TGCAGTGCTACCACGGGCGGGCATACGCAGTATTTT.

The chain employs TRBV9 and TRBJ2-5; 12 bases fit TRBD2. The CDR3 loop spans 15 amino acids. V lost 7 bases to trimming and J lost 2 bases; unmatched junction nucleotides: 6. Germline CDR1 SGDLS, CDR2 YYNGEE. The DNA for the CDR3 is TGTGCCAGCGGAGACCTAGCGGGGGGGCAAGAGACCCAGTACTTC. It yields the protein CASGDLAGGQETQYF.

As regards this clonotype: No conserved phenylalanine or tryptophan is present at the end of the CDR3, so a read error is the likely explanation. The V gene is TRBV20-1, the J gene TRBJ2-7; a possible D gene is TRBD2 (5 bases). The CDR3 runs to 15 residues. Germline assignment: CDR1 DFQATT and CDR2 SNEGSKA (reference sequence). V lost 5 bases, J lost 4 bases, and 21 bases lay in between. The CDR3 reads CSAGPSPIREYEQYL. CDR3 DNA: TGCAGTGCTGGCCCGAGCCCTATACGGGAATACGAGCAGTACCTC.

This clonotype came up many times. This chain uses TRBV19 with TRBJ1-4; D possibly corresponds to TRBD1 (5 bases). This CDR3 region has 14 residues. Trimming shortened V by 3 bases and J by 8 bases, and 13 bases separated the two germline ends. Germline CDR1 reads LNHDA; CDR2 reads SQIVND (reference sequence). The DNA for the CDR3 is TGTGCCAGTAGTATTCAGGGTGGTGAAGAAAAACTGTTTTTT. Protein: CASSIQGGEEKLFF.

The genes are TRBV24-1 and TRBJ2-3; TRBD2 agrees at 12 bases. Trimming took 3 bases from V and 2 from J; bases not matched to a gene: 5. This CDR3 has 17 residues. The V gene's germline CDR1 is KGHDR and CDR2 SFDVKD. The CDR3 sequence is CATSDPLAGGFTDTQYF. Here the CDR3 DNA reads TGTGCCACCAGTGATCCACTAGCGGGGGGATTCACAGATACGCAGTATTTT.

The rearrangement joins TRBV6-1 to TRBJ2-2, with 8 nucleotides matching TRBD2. Germline CDR1 and CDR2: MNHNS and SASEGT. This CDR3 has 13 amino acids. The J segment lost 4 bases and the V segment lost 11 bases, leaving 6 bases of the junction unmatched. Here the CDR3 reads CAARGVGTGELFF. The CDR3, as DNA: TGTGCCGCGCGGGGGGTCGGCACCGGGGAGCTGTTTTTT.

A single count supports this clonotype. The V call is TRBV25-1, the J call TRBJ1-1; possibly TRBD1 for D (5 bases). The CDR3 runs 15 residues. V was trimmed by 8 bases and J by 1 base, leaving 17 bases between them. Germline V CDR1 and CDR2: MGHDK, SYGVNS. CDR3 coding DNA: TGTGCCAGCTCACCATGGAGGGGTGAGAACACTGAAGCTTTCTTT. Encoded protein: CASSPWRGENTEAFF.

The chain uses TRBV7-2 and TRBJ2-5, with D possibly being TRBD1 (6 bases). The germline V gene has CDR1 SGHTA and CDR2 FQGNSA. The CDR3 length is 13 residues. V was pared by 5 bases and J by 7 bases, with 14 bases between. CDR3 in amino acids: CASSPGTRGTQYF. In DNA, the CDR3 is TGTGCCAGCAGCCCCGGGACACGGGGGACCCAGTACTTC.

This chain uses TRBV15 with TRBJ2-6; a possible D gene is TRBD1 (5 bases). Trimming pared 2 bases from V and 2 bases from J, leaving 13 bases between. The CDR3 runs to 17 residues. From germline, CDR1 is LNHNV and CDR2 YYDKDF (reference sequence). This CDR3 is CATSRIGHSTGANVLTF. For the CDR3, the DNA is TGTGCCACCAGCAGAATCGGACATTCAACTGGGGCCAACGTCCTGACTTTC.

This sequence joins TRBV19 and TRBJ1-1, with D possibly matching TRBD1 (6 bases). Trimming stripped 10 bases from V and 7 bases from J, with 13 bases between. Germline loops: CDR1 LNHDA, CDR2 SQIVND (reference sequence). This CDR3 contains 11 residues. The CDR3 region is CATYQGSEAFF. CDR3 bases: TGTGCCACCTATCAGGGGAGTGAAGCTTTCTTT.

This clonotype showed up many times. The genes are TRBV20-1 and TRBJ2-3, with 8 positions matching TRBD2. J was trimmed by 6 bases and V by 7 bases; bases with no gene match: 9. The CDR3 contains 13 residues. Germline lookup yields CDR1 DFQATT and CDR2 SNEGSKA (reference sequence). The chain's CDR3 is CSVAGGRGDTQYF. In nucleotides, the CDR3 is TGCAGTGTTGCGGGGGGCCGCGGGGATACGCAGTATTTT.

Only one count was recorded for this clonotype. V gene TRBV6-5 combines with J gene TRBJ1-2; TRBD1 agrees at 7 bases. CDR3 size: 16 residues. Germline loops: CDR1 MNHEY, CDR2 SVGAGI. V shed 3 bases, J shed 4 bases, and the junction held 11 bases outside the gene matches. For the CDR3, the DNA is TGTGCCAGCAGTTATGGACAGGTTGGGGGCGGCTATGGCTACACCTTC. Its protein is CASSYGQVGGGYGYTF.

In nucleotides, the CDR3 is TGCAGTGCTAGGGGACAGGGAAGAAGCTATGGCTACACCTTC. Translation: CSARGQGRSYGYTF. The chain uses TRBV20-1 and TRBJ1-2; 9 nucleotides match TRBD1. The CDR3 consists of 14 residues. V lost 3 bases to trimming and J lost 4 bases; unmatched junction nucleotides: 6. The germline V gene has CDR1 DFQATT and CDR2 SNEGSKA (reference sequence).

The chain is built from TRBV15 and TRBJ2-7; TRBD2 agrees at 10 bases. The germline V gene has CDR1 LNHNV and CDR2 YYDKDF (reference sequence). Trimming took 1 base from V and 6 from J; bases not matched to a gene: 12. This CDR3 contains 17 residues. Here the CDR3 reads CATSRGQIAGGGVEQYF. CDR3 nucleotide sequence: TGTGCCACCAGCAGAGGTCAAATAGCGGGAGGAGGGGTCGAGCAGTACTTC.

V gene TRBV7-6 combines with J gene TRBJ2-5; no clear D. The ends were cut back, 8 bases at V and 1 base at J, with 5 bases in the middle. The CDR3 contains 11 residues. The germline CDR1 and CDR2 sequences are SGHVS and FNYEAQ. CDR3 sequence: CASGSQETQYF. CDR3 bases: TGTGCCAGCGGGTCCCAAGAGACCCAGTACTTC.

The chain carries TRBV6-1 and TRBJ1-1; perhaps TRBD1 as D (5 bases). CDR3 size: 14 residues. Germline V gives CDR1 MNHNS, CDR2 SASEGT. V lost 2 bases and J 5 bases, leaving 12 bases between the germline ends. Here the CDR3 DNA reads TGTGCCAGCAGTGAACGGGGGACGCGGACTGAAGCTTTCTTT. It is translated as CASSERGTRTEAFF.

About this clonotype: A much larger clone is a single base away; this may be a read error. J is TRBJ1-4 and V is TRBV5-1, with TRBD1 matching 7 bases. The germline V gene encodes CDR1 SGHRS and CDR2 YFSETQ. This CDR3 is built from 14 residues. CDR3 DNA sequence: TGCGCCAGCAGCACCGGGACAGAAAATGAAAAACTGCTTTTT. Residues: CASSTGTENEKLLF.

The chain links TRBV29-1 to TRBJ2-3; 9 positions match TRBD1. J gave up 3 bases and V 5 bases, and 9 bases lay outside the gene matches. The CDR3 length is 15 residues. From germline, CDR1 is SQVTM and CDR2 ANQGSEA. This CDR3 reads CSVTGGTGRTDTQYF. CDR3 in DNA: TGCAGCGTTACCGGCGGGACAGGGCGGACAGATACGCAGTATTTT.

Ten or more counts support this clonotype. V usage is TRBV20-1 and J usage is TRBJ2-5; D unresolved. Germline values: CDR1 DFQATT, CDR2 SNEGSKA (reference sequence). The CDR3 contains 16 residues. With 6 bases removed from V and 2 bases from J, the gap between germline ends came to 22 bases. CDR3 in DNA: TGCAGTGCCCTGGGCAGGTCGACCGGATGGCAAGAGACCCAGTACTTC. Translation gives CSALGRSTGWQETQYF.

This clonotype was observed a handful of times. The rearrangement joins TRBV24-1 to TRBJ2-1; 7 bases match TRBD1. V shed 0 bases and J 7 bases; nucleotides not matched to a gene: 5. Germline assignment: CDR1 KGHDR and CDR2 SFDVKD. The CDR3 is 15 amino acids. For the CDR3, the DNA is TGTGCCACCAGTGATTTGAAGACAGGGTCGAATGAGCAGTTCTTC. This gives the protein CATSDLKTGSNEQFF.

Of note for this clonotype: A much larger clone is a single base away; this may be a read error. The rearrangement joins TRBV20-1 to TRBJ2-1; TRBD2 agrees at 11 bases. The CDR3 totals 14 residues. Germline CDR1 reads DFQATT; CDR2 reads SNEGSKA (reference sequence). CDR3: CGAETSGEYNEQFF. The CDR3 DNA reads as TGCGGTGCAGAGACTAGCGGGGAGTACAATGAGCAGTTCTTC.

This clonotype was counted ten times or more. This chain connects TRBV11-2 to TRBJ2-1; D possibly corresponds to TRBD1 (6 bases). The CDR3 covers 14 residues. Germline assignment: CDR1 SGHAT and CDR2 FQNNGV. The germline V and J ends were trimmed by 6 bases and 6 bases, with 15 bases remaining between them. The CDR3 DNA sequence: TGTGCCAGCAGTCTGCTTACAGGGATCAATGAGCAGTTCTTC. This translates into CASSLLTGINEQFF.

This clonotype was counted at least ten times. This rearrangement joins TRBV7-3 to TRBJ1-1; no clear D gene. The CDR3 is 13 amino acids. The V gene lost 2 bases and the J gene lost 0 bases, with 4 bases spanning the gap. Germline V gives CDR1 SGHTA, CDR2 FQGTGA. The CDR3 DNA sequence: TGTGCCAGCAGCTTAGACTTGAACACTGAAGCTTTCTTT. Translated: CASSLDLNTEAFF. The whole variable domain, filled in from reference TRBV7-3 and TRBJ1-1, reads GAGVSQTPSNKVTEKGKYVELRCDPISGHTALYWYRQSLGQGPEFLIYFQGTGAADDSGLPNDRFFAVRPEGSVSTLKIQRTERGDSAVYLCASSLDLNTEAFFGQGTRLTVV.

The gene calls are TRBV2 and TRBJ1-3; TRBD1 aligns across 10 bases. The CDR3 contains 16 residues. Germline CDR1 is SNHLY and CDR2 is FYNNEI. V dropped 2 bases and J dropped 4; count of bases not matched to a gene: 5. CDR3 in amino acids: CASSESGTGAGNTIYF. The CDR3, as DNA: TGTGCCAGCAGTGAATCCGGGACAGGGGCGGGAAACACCATATATTTT.

This clonotype was observed at least ten times. The chain uses TRBV28 and TRBJ1-1; D remains ambiguous. CDR3 length equals 12 residues. The germline V gene encodes CDR1 MDHEN and CDR2 SYDVKM. With 2 bases removed from V and 5 bases from J, the gap between germline ends came to 6 bases. The CDR3 reads CASSLLETEAFF. The CDR3 nucleotides are TGTGCCAGCAGTTTACTAGAGACTGAAGCTTTCTTT.

As to this clonotype: A read error may produce the germline difference seen at one junction end. The chain employs TRBV5-1 and TRBJ1-6; TRBD1 matches 7 bases. CDR3 length equals 16 residues. The germline V gene has CDR1 SGHRS and CDR2 YFSETQ. DNA for the CDR3: TGTGCCAGCAGTTATCGCGAACTACAGGGGAGCTCACCCCTCCACTTT. As protein: CASSYRELQGSSPLHF.

The chain joins TRBV7-2 to TRBJ1-3; 7 nucleotides match TRBD1. The CDR3 runs 15 residues. V lost 5 bases to trimming and J lost 2 bases; unmatched junction nucleotides: 6. Germline-derived CDR1 and CDR2 are SGHTA and FQGNSA. The CDR3 region is CASSQGQGAGNTIYF. CDR3 DNA: TGTGCCAGCAGCCAAGGCCAGGGGGCTGGAAACACCATATATTTT.